The 29 T cell receptor beta chains presented below share a single source sample, sequenced in a study of immune cell composition in non-small cell lung cancer. The normal lung sample lay at least 3 cm, and maximally far, from the tumour. Profiled with immunoSEQ multiplex PCR; TCRdb holds only in-frame clones, not every one. Of some 2,700 clones listed, roughly four fifths are singletons. The same data also went into a second study, on CD4 T cells in lung cancer.

Material for sequencing was non-adjacent lung tissue. Receptor source: a human donor with non-small cell lung cancer.

V is TRBV28 and J is TRBJ2-7; 7 bases align to TRBD1. Germline CDR1 MDHEN, CDR2 SYDVKM. CDR3 length: 14 amino acids. J gave up 0 bases and V 7 bases, and 6 bases lay outside the gene matches. The CDR3 region is CASTKTGNSYEQYF. DNA for the CDR3: TGTGCCAGCACCAAGACAGGGAACTCCTACGAGCAGTACTTC.

This clone was observed a few times. The J gene is TRBJ2-1, the V gene TRBV27, with 8 bases matching TRBD2. After removal of 2 bases from V and 10 bases from J, the junction contained 13 bases not matched to a gene. Germline values: CDR1 MNHEY, CDR2 SMNVEV (reference sequence). The CDR3 consists of 16 residues. The CDR3 nucleotides are TGTGCCAGCAGTTTAGTGCCGGGACTAGTAATCAACGAGCAGTTCTTC. As protein: CASSLVPGLVINEQFF.

By share of the sample, this clone is large. The chain uses TRBV9 and TRBJ1-6; D not certain. The V end was cut by 0 bases, the J end by 7 bases, with 5 bases between. Germline V gene data show CDR1 as SGDLS and CDR2 as YYNGEE. The CDR3 spans 13 residues. In DNA form, the CDR3 reads TGTGCCAGCAGCGTAGGGAGGAATTCACCCCTCCACTTT. This translates into CASSVGRNSPLHF.

By share of the sample, this clone is large. The CDR3 region has the DNA TGTGCCAGCAGTGATGGGGGGGAGCAAACCGGGGAGCTGTTTTTT. This sequence encodes CASSDGGEQTGELFF. The chain links TRBV2 to TRBJ2-2, with 7 bases identical to TRBD2. V lost 3 bases, J lost 5 bases, and 6 bases stayed unmatched. This CDR3 is 15 amino acids long. Germline lookup yields CDR1 SNHLY and CDR2 FYNNEI.

The rearrangement uses TRBV5-6 and TRBJ2-7, with D possibly TRBD1 on 5 matching bases. Trimming took off 2 bases at V and 6 bases at J, with 15 bases between the two ends. The CDR3 totals 14 residues. CDR1 SGHDT and CDR2 YYEEEE come from the germline V gene. Here the CDR3 reads CASSLRTGASEQYF. CDR3 bases: TGTGCCAGCAGCTTAAGAACAGGAGCCTCCGAGCAGTACTTC.

The chain uses TRBV6-5 and TRBJ2-3, with D hard to call. The CDR3 covers 12 residues. V shed 6 bases and J shed 3 bases, with 7 bases lying between them. Germline-derived CDR1 and CDR2 are MNHEY and SVGAGI. For the CDR3, the DNA is TGTGCCAGCAGGTGGAGTACAGATACGCAGTATTTT. This translates into CASRWSTDTQYF.

The V call is TRBV7-2, the J call TRBJ1-5; the match to TRBD1 covers 10 bases. Per germline, CDR1 SGHTA and CDR2 FQGNSA. With V trimmed by 4 bases and J by 2 bases, 2 bases remained unmatched. CDR3 size: 15 residues. The CDR3 nucleotides are TGTGCCAGCAGCTATGGGACAGGGGGCAATCAGCCCCAGCATTTT. This sequence encodes CASSYGTGGNQPQHF.

The chain employs TRBV28 and TRBJ2-7, with TRBD1 matching over 9 bases. The germline CDR1 and CDR2 sequences are MDHEN and SYDVKM. The CDR3 contains 16 residues. Trimming took 6 bases from V and 2 from J; bases not matched to a gene: 11. The CDR3 is CASSLTPGQGTYEQYF. DNA of the CDR3: TGTGCCAGCAGCCTAACACCGGGACAGGGCACCTACGAGCAGTACTTC.

The genes are TRBV19 and TRBJ2-7, with D unclear. The V end was cut by 1 base, the J end by 4 bases, with 8 bases between. The CDR3 runs 13 residues. Germline V lookup: CDR1 LNHDA, CDR2 SQIVND (reference sequence). The CDR3 region has the DNA TGTGCCAGTAGTATAGGACACCAGTACGAGCAGTACTTC. Translated: CASSIGHQYEQYF.

Points on this clone: One end of the junction does not line up with germline, which may come from a read error. The rearrangement links TRBV15 to TRBJ2-7, with D maybe TRBD1 (7 bases). The CDR3 has 15 residues. Germline CDR1 and CDR2: LNHNV and YYDKDF (reference sequence). Here the CDR3 reads CATSRDDQGGYEQYF. DNA for the CDR3: TGTGCCACCAGTAGAGATGACCAGGGGGGTTACGAGCAGTACTTC.

V and J are TRBV5-1 and TRBJ2-1; 9 nucleotides align to TRBD1. This CDR3 region has 15 residues. With 4 bases clipped from V and 4 bases from J, the junction kept 6 bases outside the gene matches. Per the germline V gene, CDR1 is SGHRS and CDR2 is YFSETQ. CDR3 in DNA: TGCGCCAGCAGCCCGGGGACAGGGCCGTACAATGAGCAGTTCTTC. This translates into CASSPGTGPYNEQFF.

The rearrangement links TRBV6-5 to TRBJ1-1, with TRBD1 matching over 7 bases. Germline V gene lookup returns CDR1 MNHEY and CDR2 SVGAGI. This CDR3 comprises 12 residues. The J segment lost 8 bases and the V segment lost 4 bases, leaving 4 bases of the junction unmatched. Written as DNA, the CDR3 is TGTGCCAGCAGTTCCACGACAGGGGAAGCTTTCTTT. Its translation: CASSSTTGEAFF.

The rearrangement links TRBV15 to TRBJ2-1; D gene unclear. Trimming left V 0 bases short and J 6 bases short, with 18 bases between. The CDR3 is 17 amino acids. Germline lookup yields CDR1 LNHNV and CDR2 YYDKDF (reference sequence). CDR3 nucleotide sequence: TGTGCCACCAGCAGAGATGTCTCGACACCAGAACCCAATGAGCAGTTCTTC. Residues: CATSRDVSTPEPNEQFF.

This clone showed up just a few times. The gene calls are TRBV29-1 and TRBJ1-2, with 8 positions matching TRBD1. This CDR3 contains 14 residues. Germline CDR1 and CDR2: SQVTM and ANQGSEA. With V trimmed by 6 bases and J by 1 base, 7 bases remained unmatched. The CDR3 region has the DNA TGCAGCGTGGTACCAGGGGGCCTTAACTATGGCTACACCTTC. This gives the protein CSVVPGGLNYGYTF.

This clone occurred a few times. V is TRBV5-1 and J is TRBJ1-1; weak D call: TRBD1 (5 bases). With 7 bases removed from V and 4 bases from J, the gap between germline ends came to 17 bases. The germline V gene has CDR1 SGHRS and CDR2 YFSETQ. The CDR3 has 14 amino acids. The CDR3 here is CASVLAGGGTEAFF. The CDR3 DNA reads as TGCGCCAGCGTTTTGGCCGGCGGGGGCACTGAAGCTTTCTTT.

This chain connects TRBV10-1 to TRBJ2-1; 9 positions match TRBD1. V was pared by 5 bases and J by 3 bases, with 11 bases of the junction left unmatched. The CDR3 consists of 17 residues. CDR1 is WNHNN and CDR2 is SYGVQD in the germline V gene (reference sequence). In nucleotides, the CDR3 is TGCGCCAGCAGTCCCCCCTACAGGGGGCTCTTCTACAATGAGCAGTTCTTC. Translation gives CASSPPYRGLFYNEQFF.

This chain joins TRBV11-2 and TRBJ2-2; 10 nucleotides match TRBD2. CDR3 length: 17 amino acids. Trimming cost V 5 bases and J 2 bases; bases outside gene matches: 8. The germline gives CDR1 SGHAT, CDR2 FQNNGV. This chain's CDR3 is CASSPGLAVRNTGELFF. CDR3 in DNA: TGTGCCAGCAGCCCAGGACTAGCGGTTAGAAACACCGGGGAGCTGTTTTTT.

The chain couples TRBV11-3 to TRBJ2-5, with 16 bases fitting TRBD2. V lost 5 bases to trimming and J lost 4 bases; unmatched junction nucleotides: 4. The CDR3 length is 16 residues. CDR1 and CDR2 from the germline V gene are SGHNT and YENEEA. CDR3 sequence reads: CASSPGLAGGVETQYF. Written as DNA, the CDR3 is TGTGCCAGCAGCCCGGGACTAGCGGGAGGGGTAGAGACCCAGTACTTC.

V usage is TRBV4-2 and J usage is TRBJ2-1; 11 positions match TRBD2. The V gene's germline CDR1 is LGHNA and CDR2 YNFKEQ. With 1 base clipped from V and 5 bases from J, the junction kept 1 base outside the gene matches. The CDR3 loop spans 15 amino acids. The CDR3 reads CASSQVSGRDNEQFF. The CDR3 DNA follows: TGTGCCAGCAGCCAAGTTAGCGGGAGGGACAATGAGCAGTTCTTC.

The V gene is TRBV5-1, the J gene TRBJ2-7, with 7 bases identical to TRBD1. Germline V gene sequence: CDR1 SGHRS, CDR2 YFSETQ. The CDR3 has 15 residues. Trimming cost V 4 bases and J 0 bases; bases outside gene matches: 7. CDR3 coding DNA: TGCGCCAGCAGCGCAAGGGACAGCTACTCCTACGAGCAGTACTTC. This gives the protein CASSARDSYSYEQYF.

V is TRBV7-9 and J is TRBJ2-1; 9 bases fit TRBD1. Germline V gives CDR1 SEHNR, CDR2 FQNEAQ (reference sequence). Unmatched junction bases numbered 4, after V lost 5 bases and J lost 2 bases. CDR3 length equals 15 residues. The CDR3 here is CASSHRDRAYNEQFF. As DNA, the CDR3 is TGTGCCAGCAGCCACCGGGACAGGGCCTACAATGAGCAGTTCTTC.

This sequence joins TRBV6-1 and TRBJ2-5; 9 nucleotides align to TRBD1. V dropped 3 bases and J dropped 5; count of bases not matched to a gene: 4. The CDR3 length is 14 residues. Germline CDR1 and CDR2: MNHNS and SASEGT. The CDR3 DNA reads as TGTGCCAGCAGTGACTACACAGGGGGCGAGACCCAGTACTTC. Translation: CASSDYTGGETQYF.

The sample holds one count of this clone. The chain is built from TRBV5-1 and TRBJ1-4; 7 bases fit TRBD1. The CDR3 length is 14 residues. Germline CDR1 is SGHRS and CDR2 is YFSETQ. Trimming cost V 5 bases and J 8 bases; bases outside gene matches: 9. The CDR3 region is CASRPGQEGEKLFF. CDR3 DNA: TGCGCCAGCAGACCAGGACAGGAAGGGGAAAAACTGTTTTTT.

This sequence joins TRBV5-1 and TRBJ2-1; TRBD2 matches 10 bases. Germline CDR1 reads SGHRS; CDR2 reads YFSETQ. The CDR3 totals 15 residues. V lost 6 bases to trimming and J lost 0 bases; unmatched junction nucleotides: 3. The CDR3 region is CASTLAGGSYNEQFF. The CDR3 nucleotides are TGCGCCAGCACCTTAGCGGGAGGCTCCTACAATGAGCAGTTCTTC.

This clone has only one observation. The chain uses TRBV2 and TRBJ2-3; D remains unclear. Germline V lookup: CDR1 SNHLY, CDR2 FYNNEI. The CDR3 is 13 residues long. V lost 7 bases and J lost 3, with 11 bases in between. The CDR3 DNA follows: TGTGCCAGCATAGTCCTAAAGACAGATACGCAGTATTTT. Amino acids: CASIVLKTDTQYF.

This clone showed up just once. The gene calls are TRBV6-5 and TRBJ1-2; 7 nucleotides align to TRBD1. Germline V CDR1 and CDR2: MNHEY, SVGAGI. V trimming: 6 bases; J trimming: 4 bases; junction bases outside the gene matches: 8. The CDR3 runs 14 residues. CDR3 nucleotides: TGTGCCAGCAGACAGGGGAATGGGGGCTATGGCTACACCTTC. It codes for CASRQGNGGYGYTF.

The chain has TRBV19 and TRBJ2-7; possibly TRBD1 for D (5 bases). Looked up from germline, CDR1 is LNHDA and CDR2 is SQIVND (reference sequence). V lost 1 base and J lost 2, with 18 bases in between. The CDR3 contains 17 residues. The CDR3 loop reads CASSIGFRFGATYEQYF. The CDR3 nucleotides are TGTGCCAGTAGTATAGGTTTCAGGTTTGGGGCTACCTACGAGCAGTACTTC.

The genes are TRBV4-1 and TRBJ1-1, with 7 bases fitting TRBD1. In germline, CDR1 is MGHRA, CDR2 YSYEKL. With 3 bases clipped from V and 3 bases from J, the junction kept 4 bases outside the gene matches. The CDR3 is 14 residues long. CDR3 loop: CASSQVTGDTEAFF. CDR3 sequence (DNA): TGCGCCAGCAGCCAGGTTACAGGGGACACTGAAGCTTTCTTT.

This clone was seen once. The genes are TRBV11-3 and TRBJ2-7, with 7 bases identical to TRBD2. Germline CDR1 SGHNT, CDR2 YENEEA. Trimming at V came to 2 bases and at J to 5 bases, leaving 3 bases not matched to a gene. This CDR3 spans 13 amino acids. The CDR3 DNA reads TGTGCCAGCAGCTTACAGGGAGGGAACGAGCAGTACTTC. Its protein is CASSLQGGNEQYF. The full variable domain, rest sourced from reference TRBV11-3 and TRBJ2-7, is EAGVVQSPRYKIIEKKQPVAFWCNPISGHNTLYWYLQNLGQGPELLIRYENEEAVDDSQLPKDRFSAERLKGVDSTLKIQPAELGDSAVYLCASSLQGGNEQYFGPGTRLTVT.